The 20 T cell receptor beta chains listed next were all sequenced from one sample in a study of OX40 agonist ivuxolimab in advanced cancers. The library was generated by the immunoSEQ multiplex PCR assay. Held by TCRdb, this immuneACCESS table contains in-frame sequences only and omits some clones. Under half of the omission traces to an unresolved V gene where checked; the cause of the rest is unknown. The sample table contains more than 6,500 clones; only one count was recorded for 55% to 75% of them. The top ten clonotypes cover roughly 50% of the sample. Here the sequenced sample was CD4+ or CD8+ T cells sorted from blood, taken in a trial of the OX40 agonist ivuxolimab. Source of these receptors: an adult with an advanced solid tumor such as melanoma, head and neck, liver or kidney cancer.

The rearrangement joins TRBV7-2 to TRBJ1-4; D is unclear. This CDR3 spans 15 amino acids. The V gene lost 3 bases and the J gene lost 2 bases, with 10 bases spanning the gap. Germline assignment: CDR1 SGHTA and CDR2 FQGNSA. In nucleotides, the CDR3 is TGTGCCAGCAGCTTTGGAGGGCGGACTAATGAAAAACTGTTTTTT. Protein sequence: CASSFGGRTNEKLFF.

This chain's CDR3 is CASSSKDSNQPQHF. The DNA of the CDR3 is TGTGCCAGTAGTAGCAAGGACAGCAATCAGCCCCAGCATTTT. This chain joins TRBV19 and TRBJ1-5; no definite D call. This CDR3 is 14 amino acids long. CDR1 is LNHDA, CDR2 SQIVND, per germline (reference sequence). V was pared by 4 bases and J by 1 base, with 8 bases between.

This clone was seen a single time. The chain links TRBV5-5 to TRBJ2-7; D is unclear. CDR3 size: 17 residues. V gave up 0 bases and J gave up 2 bases, with 18 bases separating them. Germline V gene data show CDR1 as SGHKS and CDR2 as YYEKEE (reference sequence). CDR3 nucleotide sequence: TGTGCCAGCAGCTTGGGCCTGGTATTGACCGATCCCTACGAGCAGTACTTC. Its translation is CASSLGLVLTDPYEQYF. Looking up the rest from reference TRBV5-5 and TRBJ2-7 gives the full variable domain: DAGVTQSPTHLIKTRGQQVTLRCSPISGHKSVSWYQQVLGQGPQFIFQYYEKEERGRGNFPDRFSARQFPNYSSELNVNALLLGDSALYLCASSLGLVLTDPYEQYFGPGTRLTVT.

J is TRBJ2-7 and V is TRBV29-1; possible D gene TRBD2, 6 bases. Germline loops: CDR1 SQVTM, CDR2 ANQGSEA. Trimming shortened V by 2 bases and J by 0 bases, and 11 bases separated the two germline ends. The CDR3 sequence is 14 residues long. The CDR3 is CSVERGTGSYEQYF. As DNA, the CDR3 is TGCAGCGTTGAAAGAGGGACTGGCTCCTACGAGCAGTACTTC.

The sample holds one count of this clone. J is TRBJ1-2 and V is TRBV27; 7 nucleotides align to TRBD1. Germline V gene data show CDR1 as MNHEY and CDR2 as SMNVEV (reference sequence). The CDR3 has 16 amino acids. V was pared by 6 bases and J by 7 bases, with 17 bases of the junction left unmatched. CDR3 region: CASRSMTIDRESGYTF. In DNA form, the CDR3 reads TGTGCCAGCAGGTCTATGACTATCGACAGGGAAAGTGGCTACACCTTC.

The chain joins TRBV29-1 to TRBJ2-7; TRBD1 matches 8 bases. Germline V gene data show CDR1 as SQVTM and CDR2 as ANQGSEA. This CDR3 contains 12 residues. V lost 6 bases to trimming and J lost 4 bases; unmatched junction nucleotides: 5. The CDR3 bases are TGCAGCGTCAGGGACAGGTTTTACGAGCAGTACTTC. Amino acids: CSVRDRFYEQYF.

There are a few counts of this clone. This chain links TRBV12-5 with TRBJ1-2, with no clear D. The germline V gene encodes CDR1 LGHNT and CDR2 FRNRAP. Trimming pared 4 bases from V and 8 bases from J, leaving 11 bases between. The CDR3 is 12 residues long. The CDR3 spells CASGSNMAGYTF. Written as DNA, the CDR3 is TGTGCTAGTGGTTCCAACATGGCCGGCTACACCTTC. The full variable domain, in which reference TRBV12-5 and TRBJ1-2 provide the parts outside the CDR3, is DARVTQTPRHKVTEMGQEVTMRCQPILGHNTVFWYRQTMMQGLELLAYFRNRAPLDDSGMPKDRFSAEMPDATLATLKIQPSEPRDSAVYFCASGSNMAGYTFGSGTRLTVV.

This rearrangement joins TRBV6-1 to TRBJ2-5, with 10 bases lining up with TRBD2. This CDR3 contains 14 residues. V gave up 8 bases and J gave up 5 bases; unmatched junction bases: 8. Germline-derived CDR1 and CDR2 are MNHNS and SASEGT. The CDR3 coding sequence is TGTGCCAGCGCGAGCGGGGGGGCTGGTGAGACCCAGTACTTC. This encodes CASASGGAGETQYF.

J is TRBJ1-5 and V is TRBV19, with D maybe TRBD1 (6 bases). V lost 3 bases and J 6 bases, leaving 15 bases between the germline ends. This CDR3 comprises 15 residues. The V gene's germline CDR1 is LNHDA and CDR2 SQIVND (reference sequence). CDR3 DNA: TGTGCCAGTAGTATTGCTGGGGGCGCGACTCAGCCCCAGCATTTT. Protein: CASSIAGGATQPQHF.

The chain is built from TRBV7-9 and TRBJ1-2; 9 bases are shared with TRBD1. Trimming took 8 bases from V and 2 from J; bases not matched to a gene: 3. This CDR3 region has 13 residues. Germline loops: CDR1 SEHNR, CDR2 FQNEAQ (reference sequence). The CDR3 DNA sequence: TGTGCCAGCCAGGGGACAGGGAACTATGGCTACACCTTC. Protein: CASQGTGNYGYTF.

This sequence joins TRBV4-3 and TRBJ1-5; 8 positions match TRBD1. The CDR3 covers 17 residues. V lost 0 bases and J lost 7; bases outside the gene matches: 11. Per the germline V gene, CDR1 is LGHNA and CDR2 is YSLEER. The CDR3 nucleotides are TGCGCCAGCAGCCAAGATCGATCCAGGGGGCTGGCCCAGCCCCAGCATTTT. The encoded protein is CASSQDRSRGLAQPQHF.

V usage is TRBV9 and J usage is TRBJ2-5, with D tentatively TRBD1 or TRBD2 (5 bases each). Germline lookup yields CDR1 SGDLS and CDR2 YYNGEE. The CDR3 length is 15 residues. V shed 0 bases and J shed 2 bases, with 11 bases lying between them. The CDR3 nucleotides are TGTGCCAGCAGCGTAGGGGGGAGACCTCAAGAGACCCAGTACTTC. Translating it yields CASSVGGRPQETQYF.

J is TRBJ2-5 and V is TRBV30, with 8 bases that match TRBD2. The CDR3 contains 16 residues. V was clipped by 0 bases and J by 5 bases; unmatched bases: 11. Germline lookup yields CDR1 GTSNPN and CDR2 SVGIG (reference sequence). The CDR3 spells CAWSVLCRGGQETQYF. The CDR3 coding sequence is TGTGCCTGGAGTGTACTCTGTCGGGGGGGGCAGGAGACCCAGTACTTC.

V usage is TRBV29-1 and J usage is TRBJ1-2, with D unresolved. CDR3 length: 11 residues. Germline V gene lookup returns CDR1 SQVTM and CDR2 ANQGSEA. The V and J ends lost 4 bases and 8 bases respectively, with 11 bases between them. The CDR3 nucleotides are TGCAGCGTTGCCAACTTCCCCGGCTACACCTTC. It yields the protein CSVANFPGYTF.

This clone was recorded a few times. The V gene is TRBV12-5, the J gene TRBJ2-2; the D gene is possibly TRBD2 (7 bases). CDR1 and CDR2 (germline): LGHNT, FRNRAP. The V gene lost 0 bases and the J gene lost 2 bases, with 10 bases spanning the gap. The CDR3 contains 16 residues. Written as DNA, the CDR3 is TGTGCTAGTGGTTTGGTAAGGGGGGGCAACACCGGGGAGCTGTTTTTT. Translation: CASGLVRGGNTGELFF.

The chain couples TRBV9 to TRBJ1-6; possibly TRBD1 for D (6 bases). CDR1 and CDR2 (germline): SGDLS, YYNGEE. V gave up 3 bases and J gave up 8 bases, with 15 bases separating them. This CDR3 spans 15 amino acids. As DNA, the CDR3 is TGTGCCAGCAGCGCCCACAGGGCCCGGGATTCACCCCTCCACTTT. It yields the protein CASSAHRARDSPLHF. Complete variable domain (other parts from reference TRBV9 and TRBJ1-6): DSGVTQTPKHLITATGQRVTLRCSPRSGDLSVYWYQQSLDQGLQFLIQYYNGEERAKGNILERFSAQQFPDLHSELNLSSLELGDSALYFCASSAHRARDSPLHFGNGTRLTVT.

The chain uses TRBV5-1 and TRBJ2-7; 9 nucleotides line up with TRBD1. The CDR3 loop spans 14 amino acids. The V gene's germline CDR1 is SGHRS and CDR2 YFSETQ. The J segment lost 5 bases and the V segment lost 1 base, leaving 4 bases of the junction unmatched. CDR3 DNA: TGCGCCAGCAGCTTGTCCCGGGACAGGGACGAGCAGTACTTC. Encoded protein: CASSLSRDRDEQYF.

The rearrangement joins TRBV6-5 to TRBJ2-7, with a weak D call TRBD2 (6 bases). Per germline, CDR1 MNHEY and CDR2 SVGAGI. Trimming cost V 6 bases and J 3 bases, with 15 bases left between them. This CDR3 region has 14 residues. The CDR3 region is CASSHRREVYEQYF. As DNA, the CDR3 is TGTGCCAGCAGCCATCGCAGGGAGGTCTACGAGCAGTACTTC.

The rearrangement joins TRBV5-1 to TRBJ1-1, with TRBD1 matching over 7 bases. This CDR3 region has 16 residues. Trimming removed 3 bases from V and 0 bases from J; junction bases left unmatched: 8. Germline CDR1 reads SGHRS; CDR2 reads YFSETQ. CDR3 loop: CASSWNPTGVNTEAFF. CDR3 DNA: TGCGCCAGCAGCTGGAACCCTACAGGGGTGAACACTGAAGCTTTCTTT.

The V gene is TRBV5-6, the J gene TRBJ1-4; 12 nucleotides align to TRBD1. CDR3 length equals 15 residues. The V and J ends lost 3 bases and 8 bases, in that order; junction bases with no gene match: 5. In germline, CDR1 is SGHDT, CDR2 YYEEEE. CDR3 in amino acids: CASSYGTGGAEKLFF. The CDR3 DNA is TGTGCCAGCAGCTACGGGACAGGGGGCGCGGAAAAACTGTTTTTT.